The T cell receptor beta chain described here comes from a study of cytomegalovirus exposure and HLA in healthy donors. Primers: 60 Vbeta forward and 13 Jbeta reverse. TCRdb keeps only in-frame clones here, not all; method: immunoSEQ multiplex PCR. Of around 72,000 clones in the sample, 65% to 70% were seen once. Germline loops: CDR1 MNHNS, CDR2 SASEGT. This CDR3 has 12 residues. V was clipped by 6 bases and J by 6 bases; unmatched bases: 0. The J gene is TRBJ2-1, the V gene TRBV6-1, with 9 bases lining up with TRBD1. This receptor was identified in a man in his forties in good health and CMV-seropositive. The sequencing sample was made of PBMCs. In DNA form, the CDR3 reads TGTGCCAGCAGGGACAGGGGCAATGAGCAGTTCTTC. Amino acid sequence: CASRDRGNEQFF.